This T cell receptor beta chain was identified in a study of neurological immune-mediated disorders. Study observations and caveats: CDR3 amino acid sequences found in expanded clones were never shared across subjects, suggesting private repertoires in all groups.

TCRdb re-derived calls from the 5' RACE reads in MiXCR, one entry per CDR3 protein. The sample records roughly 31,000 distinct CDR3 sequences, 20% to 25% being singletons. Libraries from sorted cells used 900,000 or so T cells (CD4+ or CD8+). This clonotype was detected many times. The antigen remains unidentified. The clonotype comes from a man in his forties or fifties with HTLV-1-associated myelopathy (HAM/TSP). The specimen sequenced was CD4+ T cells from blood.

The CDR3, as DNA: TGTGCCAGCAGTCCTTACCTCAACCCGAGCTCTGGGGCCAACGTCCTGACTTTC. Translating it yields CASSPYLNPSSGANVLTF. V usage is TRBV6-5 and J usage is TRBJ2-6; D gene ambiguous. Trimming took 5 bases from V and 0 from J, leaving 17 bases between them. Germline V gene lookup returns CDR1 MNHEY and CDR2 SVGAGI. The CDR3 contains 18 residues.